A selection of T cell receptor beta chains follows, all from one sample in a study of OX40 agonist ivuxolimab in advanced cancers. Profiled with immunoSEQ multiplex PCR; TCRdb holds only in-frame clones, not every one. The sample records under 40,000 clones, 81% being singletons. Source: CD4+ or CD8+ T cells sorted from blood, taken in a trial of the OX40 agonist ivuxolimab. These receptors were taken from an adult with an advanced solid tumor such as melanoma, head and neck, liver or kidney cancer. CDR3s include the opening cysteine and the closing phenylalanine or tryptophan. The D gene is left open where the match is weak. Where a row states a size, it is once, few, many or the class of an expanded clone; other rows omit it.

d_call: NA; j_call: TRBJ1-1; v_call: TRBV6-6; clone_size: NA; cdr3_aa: CASSTTNTEAFF; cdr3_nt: TGTGCCAGCAGCACAACGAACACTGAAGCTTTCTTT
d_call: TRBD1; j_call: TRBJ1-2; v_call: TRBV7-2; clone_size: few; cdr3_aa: CASSLDRGNGGYTF; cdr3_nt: TGTGCCAGCAGCTTGGACAGGGGGAATGGTGGCTACACCTTC
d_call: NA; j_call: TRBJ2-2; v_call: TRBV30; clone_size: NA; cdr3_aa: CAWSGGLTGELFF; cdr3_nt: TGTGCCTGGAGTGGGGGGTTAACCGGGGAGCTGTTTTTT
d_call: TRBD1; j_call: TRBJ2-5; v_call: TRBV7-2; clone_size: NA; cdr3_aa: CASSADRVETQYF; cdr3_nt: TGTGCCAGCAGCGCTGACAGGGTAGAGACCCAGTACTTC
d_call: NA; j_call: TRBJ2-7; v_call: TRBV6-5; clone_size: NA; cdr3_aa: CASSYSQGPYEQYF; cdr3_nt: TGTGCCAGCAGTTACTCCCAGGGCCCCTACGAGCAGTACTTC
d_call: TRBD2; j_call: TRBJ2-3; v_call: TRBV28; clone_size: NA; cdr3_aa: CASSPGTSITSTDTQYF; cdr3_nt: TGTGCCAGCAGTCCGGGGACTAGCATTACTAGCACAGATACGCAGTATTTT
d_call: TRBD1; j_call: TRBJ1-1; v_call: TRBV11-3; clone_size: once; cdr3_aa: CASSPGQGSNTEAFF; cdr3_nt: TGTGCCAGCAGCCCCGGACAGGGATCGAACACTGAAGCTTTCTTT
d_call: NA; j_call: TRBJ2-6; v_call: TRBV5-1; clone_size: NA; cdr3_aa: CASSWLTGTGANVLTF; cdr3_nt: TGCGCCAGCAGCTGGTTAACAGGGACCGGGGCCAACGTCCTGACTTTC
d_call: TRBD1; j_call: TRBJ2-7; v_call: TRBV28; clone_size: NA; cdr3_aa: CASTDRQGTSYEQYF; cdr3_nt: TGTGCCAGCACGGATAGACAGGGTACCTCCTACGAGCAGTACTTC
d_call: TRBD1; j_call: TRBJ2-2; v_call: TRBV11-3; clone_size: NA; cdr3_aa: CASSLGTGGHGELFF; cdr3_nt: TGTGCCAGCAGCCTCGGGACAGGGGGTCACGGGGAGCTGTTTTTT
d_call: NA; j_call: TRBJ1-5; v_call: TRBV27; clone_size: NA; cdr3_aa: CASSLDRLQPQHF; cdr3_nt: TGTGCCAGCAGTCTCGACAGGCTCCAGCCCCAGCATTTT
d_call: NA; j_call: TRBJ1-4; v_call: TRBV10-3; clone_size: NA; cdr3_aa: CAIRPGLNEKLFF; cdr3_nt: TGTGCCATCAGGCCAGGGCTTAATGAAAAACTGTTTTTT
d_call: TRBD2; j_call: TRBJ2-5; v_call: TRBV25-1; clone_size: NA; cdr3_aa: CATERGQGETQYF; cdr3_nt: TGTGCCACCGAGCGGGGCCAGGGAGAGACCCAGTACTTC
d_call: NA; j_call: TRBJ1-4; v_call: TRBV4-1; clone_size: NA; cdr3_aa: CASSQRGVEKLFF; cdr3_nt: TGCGCCAGCAGCCAAAGGGGGGTTGAAAAACTGTTTTTT
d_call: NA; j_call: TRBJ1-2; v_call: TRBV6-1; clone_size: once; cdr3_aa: CASSGTVNYGYTF; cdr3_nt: TGTGCCAGCAGTGGGACAGTAAACTATGGCTACACCTTC
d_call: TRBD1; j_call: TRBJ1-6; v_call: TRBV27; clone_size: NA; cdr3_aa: CASSLPQTGGGNSPLHF; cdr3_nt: TGTGCCAGCAGTTTACCCCAAACAGGGGGAGGCAATTCACCCCTCCACTTT
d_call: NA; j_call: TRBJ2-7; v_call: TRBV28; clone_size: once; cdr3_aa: CASGSRGVNYEQYF; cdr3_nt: TGTGCCAGCGGCAGCAGGGGGGTGAATTACGAGCAGTACTTC
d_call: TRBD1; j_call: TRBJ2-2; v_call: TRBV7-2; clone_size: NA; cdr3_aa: CASSLGTGTVATGELFF; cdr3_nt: TGTGCCAGCAGCTTAGGGACCGGGACAGTGGCCACCGGGGAGCTGTTTTTT
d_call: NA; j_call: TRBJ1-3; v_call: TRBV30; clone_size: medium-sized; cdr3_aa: CAWSVGGSSGNTIYF; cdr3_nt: TGTGCCTGGAGTGTCGGTGGGTCCTCTGGAAACACCATATATTTT
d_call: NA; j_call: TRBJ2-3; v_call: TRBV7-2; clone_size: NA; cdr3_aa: CASRQTGLRTDTQYF; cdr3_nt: TGTGCCAGCAGACAAACAGGGTTACGCACAGATACGCAGTATTTT
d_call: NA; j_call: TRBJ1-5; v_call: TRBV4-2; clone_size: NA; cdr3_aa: CASSQDRIGQPQHF; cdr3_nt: TGTGCCAGCAGCCAAGATCGGATAGGACAGCCCCAGCATTTT
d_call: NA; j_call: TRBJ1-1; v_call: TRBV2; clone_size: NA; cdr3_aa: CASSAGASMNTEAFF; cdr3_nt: TGTGCCAGCAGTGCGGGGGCGAGCATGAACACTGAAGCTTTCTTT
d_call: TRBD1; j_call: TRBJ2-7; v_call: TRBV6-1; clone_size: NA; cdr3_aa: CASSPDRTRWQYF; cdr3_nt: TGTGCCAGCAGTCCGGACAGGACACGATGGCAGTACTTC
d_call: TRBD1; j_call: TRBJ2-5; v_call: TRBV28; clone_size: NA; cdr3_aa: CASGGSGTGQETQYF; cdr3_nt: TGTGCCAGCGGAGGATCCGGGACAGGGCAAGAGACCCAGTACTTC
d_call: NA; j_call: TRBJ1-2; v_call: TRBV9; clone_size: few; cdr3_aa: CASSVMSGVNRYTF; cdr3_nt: TGTGCCAGCAGCGTAATGTCAGGGGTTAATCGCTACACCTTC
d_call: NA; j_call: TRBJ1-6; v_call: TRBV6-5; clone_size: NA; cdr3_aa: CASSRGPGEESPLHF; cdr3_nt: TGTGCCAGCAGTCGTGGCCCGGGTGAAGAATCACCCCTCCACTTT
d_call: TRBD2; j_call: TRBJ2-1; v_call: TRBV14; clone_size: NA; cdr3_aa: CASNLAGGPAEQFF; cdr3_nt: TGTGCCAGCAACCTAGCGGGGGGGCCTGCTGAGCAGTTCTTC
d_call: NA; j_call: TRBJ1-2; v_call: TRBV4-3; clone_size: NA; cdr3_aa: CASSQVLRETGYGYTF; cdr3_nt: TGCGCCAGCAGCCAAGTACTAAGAGAAACAGGGTATGGCTACACCTTC
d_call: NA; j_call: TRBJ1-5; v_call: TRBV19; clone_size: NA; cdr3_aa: CASSFGGPGQPQHF; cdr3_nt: TGTGCCAGTAGTTTTGGGGGCCCCGGTCAGCCCCAGCATTTT
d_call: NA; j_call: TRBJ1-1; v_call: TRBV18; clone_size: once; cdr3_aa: CASSPTGADGTEAFF; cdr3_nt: TGTGCCAGCTCACCTACCGGGGCAGATGGGACTGAAGCTTTCTTT
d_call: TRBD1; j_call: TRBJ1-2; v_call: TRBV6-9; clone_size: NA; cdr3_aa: CASRRTGGRGGYTF; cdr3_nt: TGTGCCAGCAGACGGACAGGGGGCAGAGGCGGCTACACCTTC
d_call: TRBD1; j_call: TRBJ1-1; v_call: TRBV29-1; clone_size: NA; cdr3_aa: CSVSGTGTVGNTEAFF; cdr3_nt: TGCAGCGTTTCAGGGACCGGGACAGTAGGTAACACTGAAGCTTTCTTT
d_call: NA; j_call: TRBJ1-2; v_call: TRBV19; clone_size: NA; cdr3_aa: CASQGPSRNGYTF; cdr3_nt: TGTGCCAGTCAGGGACCCAGCCGGAATGGCTACACCTTC
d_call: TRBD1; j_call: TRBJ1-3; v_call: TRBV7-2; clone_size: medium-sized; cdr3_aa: CASSLMSGPGQYRF; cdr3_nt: TGTGCCAGCAGCTTAATGTCGGGACCGGGACAGTACAGGTTT
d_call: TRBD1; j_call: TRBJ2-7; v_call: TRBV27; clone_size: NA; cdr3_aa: CASSFWDRVNEQYF; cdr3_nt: TGTGCCAGCAGTTTTTGGGACAGGGTAAACGAGCAGTACTTC
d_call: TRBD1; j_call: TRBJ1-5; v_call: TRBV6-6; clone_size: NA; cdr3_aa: CASSPGTGASQPQHF; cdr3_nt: TGTGCCAGCAGTCCCGGGACAGGGGCCAGTCAGCCCCAGCATTTT
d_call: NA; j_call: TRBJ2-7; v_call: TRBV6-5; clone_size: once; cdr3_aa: CASSSPSGTNEQYF; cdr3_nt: TGTGCCAGCAGTTCCCCCTCAGGGACAAATGAGCAGTACTTC
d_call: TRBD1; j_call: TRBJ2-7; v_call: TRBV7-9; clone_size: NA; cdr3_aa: CASSLGDSHSEQYF; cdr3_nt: TGTGCCAGCAGCTTAGGGGACAGCCACTCAGAGCAGTACTTC
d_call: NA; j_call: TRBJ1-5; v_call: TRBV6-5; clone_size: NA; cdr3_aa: CASRPGGPGDQPQHF; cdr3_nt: TGTGCCAGCCGTCCGGGGGGGCCTGGGGATCAGCCCCAGCATTTT
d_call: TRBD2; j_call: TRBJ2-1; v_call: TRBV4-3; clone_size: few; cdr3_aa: CASSQDVSGVYNEQFF; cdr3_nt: TGCGCCAGCAGCCAAGATGTGAGCGGGGTGTACAATGAGCAGTTCTTC
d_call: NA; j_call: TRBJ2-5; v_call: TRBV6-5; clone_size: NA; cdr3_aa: CASRIGETQYF; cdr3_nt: TGTGCCAGCAGGATCGGAGAGACCCAGTACTTC
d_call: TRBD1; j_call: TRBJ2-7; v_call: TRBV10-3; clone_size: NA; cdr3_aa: CAISAGGGLDEQYF; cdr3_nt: TGTGCCATCAGTGCAGGGGGTGGTCTGGACGAGCAGTACTTC